This T cell receptor beta chain was observed in a study of blood T cell repertoires in COVID-19 (dated by TCRdb to the early 2020s). Looking at the study overall: Collaborator samples came from the United States, Italy and Spain and covered acute and convalescent phases of COVID-19. The material from the prospective study consisted of cDNA or gDNA derived from T cells, B-cell-depleted T cells, or PBMCs. The dataset comprised deeply sampled blood TCRbeta repertoires from subjects exposed to, actively infected with, or recovered from COVID-19. The repertoires were released in a freely available public database meant as a resource for research on the immune response to SARS-CoV-2. The samples were drawn from two sources: the first 160 participants of the ongoing ImmuneRACE study, and 1,200 or so subjects contributed by 6 global collaborators. A de-identified subject ID, COVID-19 status, age in years and sex were almost always included in the sample metadata. Where available, HLA class I and class II types were taken from metadata supplied by the sample provider and were not determined by assay-based typing. Paper-wide results and their limitations: The amount of clinical and demographic metadata varied by source and participant and was provided uncurated.

In the germline V gene, CDR1 corresponds to SGHRS and CDR2 to YFSETQ. The CDR3 sequence holds 17 residues, the cysteine and phenylalanine included. The sequence is cut down to CDR3 DNA, 51 bases in frame from base 1. Trimming removed 4 bases from V and 0 bases from J, leaving 17 bases between the germline ends. Collaborating institutions collected whole blood in K2EDTA tubes following their own protocols. For TCRbeta analysis, collaborators shipped samples as frozen whole blood, isolated PBMCs, or DNA extracted from either of those sample types. Regarding this clone: The antigen it binds to is not known. Base qualities are not recorded, but no much larger clone differs from it by a single base. Other DNA sequences from this sample encode an identical CDR3 as well.

TCRbeta CDR3 regions were amplified from genomic DNA by means of the immunoSEQ Assay, a bias-controlled multiplex PCR. The original methods were these. Within the assay, amplification of reference gene primers was used to estimate how many nucleated cells each sample contained. To quantify the absolute abundance of each unique TCRbeta CDR3 rearrangement, sequence reads were collapsed and filtered. Productive Simpson clonality was computed per sample as the square root of Simpson's diversity index over productive rearrangements. The source is immuneACCESS, and TCRdb retained only in-frame sequences with V and J called. Part of the clones is not carried over; for the studies checked, unresolved V genes explain less than half of this, and the remainder is unexplained. The V and J calls and clone size were taken over from that table, and D and trimming were inferred from the DNA. This sample comprises tens of thousands of clones, around 86% of them detected only once. Of the sample, roughly 9.8% is held by the ten largest clones.

The sequenced material came from peripheral blood. The rearranged chain carries TRBV5-1 and TRBJ2-1; TRBD2 could be the D gene, as 7 bases match. The receptor comes from a human donor in a cohort sampled during active COVID-19. Read as DNA, the sequence is TGCGCCAGCAGCCCCCGGGGGGCGGGTGCCTCCTACAATGAGCAGTTCTTC. Its product reads: CASSPRGAGASYNEQFF.